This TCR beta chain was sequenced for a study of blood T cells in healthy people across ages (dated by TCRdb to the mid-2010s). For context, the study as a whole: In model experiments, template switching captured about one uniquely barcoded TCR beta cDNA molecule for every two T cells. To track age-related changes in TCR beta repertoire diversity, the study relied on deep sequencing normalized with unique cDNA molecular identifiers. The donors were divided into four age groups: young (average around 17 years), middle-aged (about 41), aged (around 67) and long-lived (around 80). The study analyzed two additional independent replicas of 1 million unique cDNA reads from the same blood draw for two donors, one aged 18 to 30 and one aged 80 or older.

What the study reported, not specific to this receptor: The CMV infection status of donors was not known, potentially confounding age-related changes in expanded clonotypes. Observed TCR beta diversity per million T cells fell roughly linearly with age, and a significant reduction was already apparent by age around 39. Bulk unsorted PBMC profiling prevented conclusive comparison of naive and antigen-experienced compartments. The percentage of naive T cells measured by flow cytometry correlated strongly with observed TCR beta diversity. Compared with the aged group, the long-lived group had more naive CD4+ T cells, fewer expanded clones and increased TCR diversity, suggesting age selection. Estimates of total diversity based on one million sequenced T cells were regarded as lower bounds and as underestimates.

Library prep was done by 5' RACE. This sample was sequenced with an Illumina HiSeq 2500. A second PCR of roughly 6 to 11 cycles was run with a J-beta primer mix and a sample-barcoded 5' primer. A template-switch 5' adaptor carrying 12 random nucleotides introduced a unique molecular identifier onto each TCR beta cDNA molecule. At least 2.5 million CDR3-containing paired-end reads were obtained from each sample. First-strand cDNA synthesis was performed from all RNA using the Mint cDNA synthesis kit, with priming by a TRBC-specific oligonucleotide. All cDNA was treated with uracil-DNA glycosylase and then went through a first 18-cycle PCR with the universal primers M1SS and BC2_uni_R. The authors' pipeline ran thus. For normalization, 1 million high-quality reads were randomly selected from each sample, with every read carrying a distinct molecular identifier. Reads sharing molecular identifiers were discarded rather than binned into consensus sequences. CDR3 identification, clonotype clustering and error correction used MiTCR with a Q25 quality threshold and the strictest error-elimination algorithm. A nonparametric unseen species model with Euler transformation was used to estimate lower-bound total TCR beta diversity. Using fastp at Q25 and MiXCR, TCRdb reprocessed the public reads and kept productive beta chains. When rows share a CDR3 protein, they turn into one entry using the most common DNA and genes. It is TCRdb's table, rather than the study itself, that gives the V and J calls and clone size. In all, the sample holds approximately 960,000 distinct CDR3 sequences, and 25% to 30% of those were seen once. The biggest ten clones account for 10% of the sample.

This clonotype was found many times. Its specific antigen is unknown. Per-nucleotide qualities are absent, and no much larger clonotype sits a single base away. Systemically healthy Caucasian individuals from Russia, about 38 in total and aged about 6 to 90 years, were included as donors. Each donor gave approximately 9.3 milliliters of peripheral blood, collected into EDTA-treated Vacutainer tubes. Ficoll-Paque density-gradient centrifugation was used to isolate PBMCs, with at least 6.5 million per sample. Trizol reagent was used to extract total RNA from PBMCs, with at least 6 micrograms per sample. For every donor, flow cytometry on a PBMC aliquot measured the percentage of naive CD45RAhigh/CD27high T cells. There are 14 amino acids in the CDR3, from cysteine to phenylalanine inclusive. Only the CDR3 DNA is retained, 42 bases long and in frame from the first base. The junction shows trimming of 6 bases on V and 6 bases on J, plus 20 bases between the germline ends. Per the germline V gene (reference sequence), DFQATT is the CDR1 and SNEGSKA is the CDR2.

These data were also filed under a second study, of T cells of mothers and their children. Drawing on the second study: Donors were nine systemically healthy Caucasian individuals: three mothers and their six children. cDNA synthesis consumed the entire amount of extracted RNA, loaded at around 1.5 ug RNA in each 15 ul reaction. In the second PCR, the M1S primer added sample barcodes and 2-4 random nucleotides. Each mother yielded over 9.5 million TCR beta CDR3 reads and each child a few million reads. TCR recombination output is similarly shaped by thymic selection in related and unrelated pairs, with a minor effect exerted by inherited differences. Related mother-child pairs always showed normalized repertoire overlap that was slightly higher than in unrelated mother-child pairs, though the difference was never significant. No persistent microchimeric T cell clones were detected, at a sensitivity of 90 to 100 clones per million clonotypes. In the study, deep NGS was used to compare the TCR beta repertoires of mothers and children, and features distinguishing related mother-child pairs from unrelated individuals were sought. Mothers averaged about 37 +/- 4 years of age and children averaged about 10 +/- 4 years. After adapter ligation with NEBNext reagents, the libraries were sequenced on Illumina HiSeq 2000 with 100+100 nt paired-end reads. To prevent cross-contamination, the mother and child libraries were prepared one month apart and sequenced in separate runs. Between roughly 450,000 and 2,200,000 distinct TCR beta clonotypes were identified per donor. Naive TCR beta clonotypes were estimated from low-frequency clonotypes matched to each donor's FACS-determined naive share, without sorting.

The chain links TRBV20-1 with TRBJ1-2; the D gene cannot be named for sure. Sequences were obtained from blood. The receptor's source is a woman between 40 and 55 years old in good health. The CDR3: CSAHNAAGKHGYTF. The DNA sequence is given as TGCAGTGCCCATAACGCGGCAGGCAAGCATGGCTACACCTTC.